This TCR beta chain was recovered during a study of T cell responses to AZD1222 COVID-19 vaccine. General study findings and limits: Females outnumbered males among donors, who were mostly white British; clonal diversity was possibly underestimated. Repertoire sampling happened only post peak T cell response. Unmutated variant regions reportedly attract nearly half of all spike-specific TCRs.

Comments on this clone: The antigen is unknown.

The CDR3 loop spans 16 amino acids. The germline CDR1 and CDR2 sequences are KGHSH and LQKENI. The germline V and J ends were trimmed by 1 base and 4 bases, with 14 bases remaining between them. Sequenced by immunoSEQ multiplex PCR; TCRdb stores in-frame clones only, minus some. This sample's table reports 150,000 or so clones. The source of this sequence is an adult in good health. The chain is built from TRBV18 and TRBJ1-5; D ambiguous. Sequencing input: peripheral blood. CDR3 loop: CASSPRPTVGNQPQHF. The CDR3 DNA is TGTGCCAGCTCACCACGGCCAACCGTCGGGAATCAGCCCCAGCATTTT.